There are many counts of the clone carrying this TCR beta chain. Its cognate antigen is unknown. The germline V gene has CDR1 MNHNS and CDR2 SASEGT. V shed 0 bases, J shed 2 bases, and the junction held 13 bases outside the gene matches. The CDR3 is made up of 19 amino acids. Preparing the TCRbeta library involved the use of unique molecular identifiers. TCRdb re-analysed the PCR reads in MiXCR, keeping a single row per CDR3 protein. Of tens of thousands of distinct CDR3 sequences listed, roughly 4.9% were seen once; the top ten hold approximately 19%. The sample belongs to a study of T-cell reconstitution after alpha-beta-depleted transplantation in children. The study's findings and limits: Recipient T cells and thymic progenitors that survived gave rise to the high TCRbeta diversity observed at day 60 in some patients. Diversity and T-cell counts at one year after transplant derived mostly from new T cells.

Sample: PBMCs, mostly from graft donor cells, taken 180 days after TCRalphabeta/CD19-depleted stem cell transplant. The chain carries TRBV6-1 and TRBJ2-3; 8 positions agree with TRBD2. The TCR was taken from a boy under three years old who had a stem cell transplant for acute myeloid leukemia, so the T cells may come from the graft donor. This CDR3 reads CASSEAPMGRGALTDTQYF. The DNA for the CDR3 is TGTGCCAGCAGTGAAGCGCCGATGGGGCGGGGGGCGCTCACAGATACGCAGTATTTT.